This T cell receptor beta chain was sequenced during a study of T cells in Graves' hyperthyroidism and ophthalmopathy. In the case of this clonotype: A read error may produce the germline difference seen at one junction end.

The length of the CDR3 is 15 residues. Germline V gives CDR1 SSHAT, CDR2 FNYEAQ (reference sequence). The CDR3 regions of TCR beta were amplified from RNA transcripts. HTBI primers were the set used in a first-round RT-PCR of the TCR CDR3. TCRdb used MiXCR to reprocess the multiplex PCR reads, holding one entry per CDR3 protein. Of 500,000 to 550,000 distinct CDR3 sequences listed, 20% were seen once; the top ten hold about 50%. The chain uses TRBV7-7 and TRBJ2-3, with D perhaps TRBD1 or TRBD2 (5 bases each). The sequencing input was blood. The receptor comes from a man aged 40-50 years with Graves' ophthalmopathy. CDR3 bases: TGTGCTAGCAGCTTAGGGACGGCAGCCGCAGATACGCAGTATTTT. Translation: CASSLGTAAADTQYF. Full variable domain (rest looked up from reference TRBV7-7 and TRBJ2-3): GAGVSQSPRYKVTKRGQDVTLRCDPISSHATLYWYQQALGQGPEFLTYFNYEAQPDKSGLPSDRFSAERPEGSISTLTIQRTEQRDSAMYRCASSLGTAAADTQYFGPGTRLTVL.